A single sample gave rise to the 28 T cell receptor beta chains below, sequenced in a study of T cell changes during pregnancy in multiple sclerosis. The data were produced by immunoSEQ multiplex PCR, yet TCRdb's version contains in-frame clones alone and is incomplete. Seen here are about 49,000 clones, 85% to 95% observed once, and the top ten hold approximately 5%. Sample: CD8+ T cells from peripheral blood mononuclear cells, taken before pregnancy. The receptors were gathered from a female donor with multiple sclerosis, enrolled in a pregnancy study.

The chain is built from TRBV10-3 and TRBJ2-7, with 11 positions matching TRBD2. The junction had 10 bases not matched to a gene; V was cut back by 6 bases and J by 3 bases. The CDR3 is 16 residues long. CDR1 is ENHRY, CDR2 SYGVKD, per germline. In nucleotides, the CDR3 is TGTGCCATCAGATGGGATGGGGGACTAGCGGACTACGAGCAGTACTTC. This gives the protein CAIRWDGGLADYEQYF.

The CDR3 sequence: CTSSQERIGNTIYF. The CDR3 nucleotides read TGCACCAGCAGCCAAGAGCGTATTGGAAACACCATATATTTT. This chain connects TRBV1 to TRBJ1-3. TRBV1 is assigned pseudogene status. This CDR3 is built from 14 residues.

This clone occurred a few times. V is TRBV5-5 and J is TRBJ2-7; 12 nucleotides agree with TRBD2. The CDR3 loop spans 15 amino acids. Looked up from germline, CDR1 is SGHKS and CDR2 is YYEKEE (reference sequence). V was pared by 5 bases and J by 4 bases, with 7 bases of the junction left unmatched. In DNA, the CDR3 is TGTGCCAGCAGTCTAGCGGGAGGGCCGTGGTACGAGCAGTACTTC. The encoded protein is CASSLAGGPWYEQYF.

The rearrangement links TRBV27 to TRBJ2-2; 12 nucleotides align to TRBD2. The junction had 3 bases not matched to a gene; V was cut back by 4 bases and J by 3 bases. CDR3 size: 16 residues. Germline assignment: CDR1 MNHEY and CDR2 SMNVEV (reference sequence). The CDR3 region is CASSSGLAGYTGELFF. CDR3 bases: TGTGCCAGCAGTTCTGGACTAGCGGGATACACCGGGGAGCTGTTTTTT.

This chain links TRBV9 with TRBJ1-2; 11 bases are a match to TRBD1. The V gene end was trimmed by 3 bases and the J gene end by 3 bases; junction bases not matched to a gene: 7. Germline-derived CDR1 and CDR2 are SGDLS and YYNGEE. This CDR3 is 16 amino acids long. The CDR3 DNA reads as TGTGCCAGCAGCGAGGGGACAGGGGGGTTTGACTATGGCTACACCTTC. Translated, it gives CASSEGTGGFDYGYTF.

The gene calls are TRBV6-1 and TRBJ1-2, with D possibly TRBD1 on 5 matching bases. Germline V gene sequence: CDR1 MNHNS, CDR2 SASEGT. V shed 8 bases and J shed 14 bases, with 27 bases lying between them. The CDR3 runs to 14 residues. CDR3 sequence: CASASSGHLPLGTF. CDR3 DNA: TGTGCCAGCGCGTCTTCCGGACATCTTCCTCTGGGGACCTTC.

This clone was detected once. This rearrangement joins TRBV4-2 to TRBJ2-7, with 9 bases matching TRBD1. Looked up from germline, CDR1 is LGHNA and CDR2 is YNFKEQ. J gave up 6 bases and V 1 base, and 13 bases lay outside the gene matches. The CDR3 is 17 amino acids. CDR3 region: CASSQVVSGQGSVEQYF. The CDR3 DNA is TGTGCCAGCAGCCAAGTTGTCTCGGGACAGGGTAGTGTCGAGCAGTACTTC.

The chain is built from TRBV5-1 and TRBJ1-1; maybe TRBD1 (6 bases). Trimming left V 3 bases short and J 7 bases short, with 13 bases between. Per germline, CDR1 SGHRS and CDR2 YFSETQ. The CDR3 sequence is 13 residues long. CDR3 nucleotide sequence: TGCGCCAGCAGCTGGACATGGGGGCGTGAAGCTTTCTTT. Translation gives CASSWTWGREAFF.

The chain combines TRBV6-1 with TRBJ2-2; D is perhaps TRBD2 (5 bases). V dropped 3 bases and J dropped 3 bases, with 5 bases sitting between them. Germline V gene lookup returns CDR1 MNHNS and CDR2 SASEGT. This CDR3 has 13 amino acids. The CDR3 bases are TGTGCCAGCAGTGAGCGGGACACCGGGGAGCTGTTTTTT. Protein sequence: CASSERDTGELFF.

The chain carries TRBV11-3 and TRBJ2-2; the match to TRBD2 covers 8 bases. This CDR3 comprises 14 residues. Germline values: CDR1 SGHNT, CDR2 YENEEA. The J segment lost 3 bases and the V segment lost 5 bases, leaving 2 bases of the junction unmatched. For the CDR3, the DNA is TGTGCCAGCAGCCGGCGGGAGGACACCGGGGAGCTGTTTTTT. Its translation is CASSRREDTGELFF. Based on the CDR3 plus reference TRBV11-3 and TRBJ2-2, the full variable domain is EAGVVQSPRYKIIEKKQPVAFWCNPISGHNTLYWYLQNLGQGPELLIRYENEEAVDDSQLPKDRFSAERLKGVDSTLKIQPAELGDSAVYLCASSRREDTGELFFGEGSRLTVL.

The J gene is TRBJ2-7, the V gene TRBV27; no firm D call. Trimming pared 7 bases from V and 3 bases from J, leaving 13 bases between. From germline, CDR1 is MNHEY and CDR2 SMNVEV (reference sequence). CDR3 length: 13 residues. CDR3: CASTLTPGYEQYF. CDR3 nucleotide sequence: TGTGCCAGCACCCTTACCCCCGGCTACGAGCAGTACTTC.

The rearrangement joins TRBV5-6 to TRBJ2-6; D is undetermined. CDR1 SGHDT and CDR2 YYEEEE come from the germline V gene. The CDR3 runs 13 residues. V was clipped by 1 base and J by 4 bases, with 3 bases between them. Written as DNA, the CDR3 is TGTGCCAGCAGCTTGTCAGGGGCCAACGTCCTGACTTTC. The encoded protein is CASSLSGANVLTF. Complete variable domain (other parts from reference TRBV5-6 and TRBJ2-6): DAGVTQSPTHLIKTRGQQVTLRCSPKSGHDTVSWYQQALGQGPQFIFQYYEEEERQRGNFPDRFSGHQFPNYSSELNVNALLLGDSALYLCASSLSGANVLTFGAGSRLTVL.

CDR3 DNA sequence: TGTGCCAGCAGTCCAGGGGTCCCAAGTGGCTATGGCTACACCTTC. Its protein is CASSPGVPSGYGYTF. The chain carries TRBV25-1 and TRBJ1-2; possibly TRBD1 for D (6 bases). CDR1 is MGHDK and CDR2 is SYGVNS in the germline V gene. The CDR3 is 15 amino acids. V shed 5 bases and J shed 4 bases, with 17 bases lying between them.

This chain links TRBV27 with TRBJ1-5, with a weak D call TRBD1 (5 bases). CDR3 length: 13 residues. Germline V gene lookup returns CDR1 MNHEY and CDR2 SMNVEV (reference sequence). Trimming cost V 3 bases and J 6 bases, with 9 bases left between them. The CDR3: CASSFGASQPQHF. The CDR3 DNA follows: TGTGCCAGCAGTTTTGGGGCCAGTCAGCCCCAGCATTTT.

This clone was observed a single time. This chain connects TRBV9 to TRBJ2-7, with 9 bases fitting TRBD2. The trim removed 0 bases at V and 2 bases at J, leaving 6 bases unmatched. The CDR3 sequence is 16 residues long. CDR1 is SGDLS and CDR2 is YYNGEE in the germline V gene. CDR3 sequence reads: CASSVAGTSLAYEQYF. The CDR3 nucleotides are TGTGCCAGCAGCGTAGCCGGGACTAGCTTGGCCTACGAGCAGTACTTC.

The chain has TRBV6-1 and TRBJ2-3; 7 nucleotides align to TRBD2. Germline loops: CDR1 MNHNS, CDR2 SASEGT. The CDR3 length is 15 residues. V lost 4 bases and J lost 1; bases outside the gene matches: 5. DNA for the CDR3: TGTGCCAGCAGTGTAGGCGGGAGTGGCACAGATACGCAGTATTTT. Translating gives CASSVGGSGTDTQYF.

The chain couples TRBV9 to TRBJ2-7, with 8 bases aligning to TRBD1. V lost 3 bases, J lost 1 base, and 9 bases stayed unmatched. The CDR3 loop spans 16 amino acids. The germline CDR1 and CDR2 sequences are SGDLS and YYNGEE. CDR3 in DNA: TGTGCCAGCAGCGAGAGTGCCGGGACAGGTTCCTACGAGCAGTACTTC. Amino acid sequence: CASSESAGTGSYEQYF.

This sequence joins TRBV5-8 and TRBJ1-3, with unresolved D. The CDR3 has 17 residues. CDR1 is SGHTS and CDR2 is YDEGEE in the germline V gene. The V end was cut by 3 bases, the J end by 0 bases, with 16 bases between. The CDR3, as DNA: TGTGCCAGCAGCTGGGGAGTCTCCCGGACCTCTGGAAACACCATATATTTT. Its translation is CASSWGVSRTSGNTIYF.

V and J are TRBV7-3 and TRBJ2-1; 10 bases line up with TRBD2. CDR1 is SGHTA, CDR2 FQGTGA, per germline. With V trimmed by 5 bases and J by 3 bases, 4 bases remained unmatched. The CDR3 is 15 residues long. CDR3 in DNA: TGTGCCAGCAGCCCAGCGGGGGGGTACTACAATGAGCAGTTCTTC. It codes for CASSPAGGYYNEQFF.

This clone was seen only once. The CDR3 region is CASSQVGQETQYF. The CDR3 DNA follows: TGTGCCAGCAGCCAGGTGGGGCAGGAGACCCAGTACTTC. The chain carries TRBV4-2 and TRBJ2-5; D is perhaps TRBD1 (5 bases). The CDR3 contains 13 residues. Trimming cost V 3 bases and J 5 bases, with 10 bases left between them. Germline V gives CDR1 LGHNA, CDR2 YNFKEQ.

The chain joins TRBV5-1 to TRBJ1-2; possibly TRBD1 for D (6 bases). V was pared by 0 bases and J by 0 bases, with 6 bases between. This CDR3 contains 14 residues. The germline CDR1 and CDR2 sequences are SGHRS and YFSETQ. CDR3 nucleotides: TGCGCCAGCAGCTTGGACAGGGCTAACTATGGCTACACCTTC. Residues: CASSLDRANYGYTF.

The DNA for the CDR3 is TGTGCCAGCAGCGGACTAGCGGGGGGGAACTACAATGAGCAGTTCTTC. It translates to CASSGLAGGNYNEQFF. V and J are TRBV9 and TRBJ2-1; 14 bases agree with TRBD2. The CDR3 contains 16 residues. Germline V gene data show CDR1 as SGDLS and CDR2 as YYNGEE. J gave up 3 bases and V 3 bases, and 2 bases lay outside the gene matches.

The J gene is TRBJ2-6, the V gene TRBV7-3; the match to TRBD1 covers 11 bases. The CDR3 is 24 residues long. The V and J ends lost 0 bases and 0 bases, in that order; junction bases with no gene match: 19. Germline CDR1 is SGHTA and CDR2 is FQGTGA. CDR3 coding DNA: TGTGCCAGCAGCTTAACTATCTTACCCCAACCGGGACAGGGGGTCCTCTCTGGGGCCAACGTCCTGACTTTC. Translation gives CASSLTILPQPGQGVLSGANVLTF.

This rearrangement joins TRBV19 to TRBJ1-2; 8 bases map to TRBD1. This CDR3 has 17 amino acids. V shed 6 bases, J shed 3 bases, and the junction held 15 bases outside the gene matches. In germline, CDR1 is LNHDA, CDR2 SQIVND (reference sequence). The CDR3 spells CASSPGLGTGWHYGYTF. DNA for the CDR3: TGTGCCAGTAGCCCCGGGTTGGGGACAGGTTGGCACTATGGCTACACCTTC.

The sample holds one count of this clone. The chain has TRBV18 and TRBJ1-4; unclear D gene. Deletions cut 5 bases from V and 6 bases from J, with 10 bases between. This CDR3 has 13 amino acids. Germline assignment: CDR1 KGHSH and CDR2 LQKENI. CDR3 nucleotide sequence: TGTGCCAGCTCAGAGAAGGCGGATGAAAAACTGTTTTTT. Translation: CASSEKADEKLFF.

This chain links TRBV27 with TRBJ2-7; 8 bases fit TRBD1. This CDR3 has 16 residues. With 5 bases clipped from V and 1 base from J, the junction kept 10 bases outside the gene matches. From germline, CDR1 is MNHEY and CDR2 SMNVEV (reference sequence). Here the CDR3 reads CASSLTGGPISYEQYF. In nucleotides, the CDR3 is TGTGCCAGCAGTCTTACAGGGGGTCCAATTTCCTACGAGCAGTACTTC.

The chain employs TRBV19 and TRBJ2-5, with 7 bases identical to TRBD1. Trimming cost V 6 bases and J 1 base; bases outside gene matches: 5. The CDR3 extends over 14 amino acids. Germline V lookup: CDR1 LNHDA, CDR2 SQIVND (reference sequence). In DNA, the CDR3 is TGTGCCAGTAGCCTTGGGACAGCCCAAGAGACCCAGTACTTC. This gives the protein CASSLGTAQETQYF.

The chain carries TRBV11-2 and TRBJ1-1; D might be TRBD1 (5 bases). The germline V gene has CDR1 SGHAT and CDR2 FQNNGV. The CDR3 totals 18 residues. Trimming took off 1 base at V and 0 bases at J, with 18 bases between the two ends. The CDR3 sequence is CASSLGGTASPMNTEAFF. The CDR3 DNA sequence: TGTGCCAGCAGCTTAGGCGGGACGGCCTCGCCCATGAACACTGAAGCTTTCTTT.